Below, 27 T cell receptor beta chains from the same sample are listed, as sequenced in a study of cytomegalovirus exposure and HLA in healthy donors. PCR was performed using 60 Vbeta and 13 Jbeta primers. The assay was immunoSEQ multiplex PCR, and TCRdb's table has in-frame clones only and misses some. The sample holds approximately 120,000 clones. The material sequenced was PBMCs. The source of these receptors is a man in his forties in good health and CMV-seronegative.

CDR3 residues: CAWSIQGYEQYF. CDR3 coding DNA: TGTGCCTGGAGTATACAGGGCTACGAGCAGTACTTC. This sequence joins TRBV30 and TRBJ2-7, with D perhaps matching TRBD1 (6 bases). The V gene's germline CDR1 is GTSNPN and CDR2 SVGIG (reference sequence). The CDR3 has 12 amino acids. V was pared by 2 bases and J by 3 bases, with 8 bases between.

This chain links TRBV30 with TRBJ2-2; D perhaps matches TRBD1 (5 bases). The germline gives CDR1 GTSNPN, CDR2 SVGIG (reference sequence). V lost 4 bases and J 1 base, leaving 10 bases between the germline ends. This CDR3 is 14 amino acids long. CDR3 coding DNA: TGTGCCTGGAAGGTGACAGTGAACACCGGGGAGCTGTTTTTT. This gives the protein CAWKVTVNTGELFF.

The chain couples TRBV18 to TRBJ1-1, with no clear D. Trimming took 5 bases from V and 1 from J, leaving 8 bases between them. The germline CDR1 and CDR2 sequences are KGHSH and LQKENI. The CDR3 consists of 13 residues. This CDR3 is CASSAQANTEAFF. The CDR3, as DNA: TGTGCCAGCTCAGCCCAGGCGAACACTGAAGCTTTCTTT.

The gene calls are TRBV5-1 and TRBJ1-3, with a tentative D call TRBD1 (5 bases). This CDR3 region has 15 residues. Trimming pared 2 bases from V and 0 bases from J, leaving 9 bases between. Germline V gene lookup returns CDR1 SGHRS and CDR2 YFSETQ. This CDR3 reads CASSFSGGSGNTIYF. The CDR3 region has the DNA TGCGCCAGCAGCTTCTCGGGGGGCTCTGGAAACACCATATATTTT.

The chain employs TRBV18 and TRBJ2-2; 7 bases align to TRBD2. After removal of 3 bases from V and 4 bases from J, the junction contained 14 bases not matched to a gene. The CDR3 consists of 18 residues. Germline lookup yields CDR1 KGHSH and CDR2 LQKENI. CDR3 region: CASSPPEQRGLGTGELFF. CDR3 sequence (DNA): TGTGCCAGCTCACCCCCGGAGCAGCGGGGCCTTGGCACCGGGGAGCTGTTTTTT.

The V gene is TRBV10-3, the J gene TRBJ2-5; possibly TRBD2 for D (5 bases). The CDR3 has 14 amino acids. Per germline, CDR1 ENHRY and CDR2 SYGVKD. With 7 bases removed from V and 4 bases from J, the gap between germline ends came to 16 bases. In DNA, the CDR3 is TGTGCCATCAAAACGGATAGGACTTCAGAGACCCAGTACTTC. Residues: CAIKTDRTSETQYF.

This rearrangement joins TRBV7-6 to TRBJ1-3; 9 positions agree with TRBD1. J lost 2 bases, V lost 1 base, and 0 bases had no gene match. The germline gives CDR1 SGHVS, CDR2 FNYEAQ. This CDR3 is 15 amino acids long. The CDR3 nucleotides read TGTGCCAGCAGCTTAGGGACAGGGGCTGGAAACACCATATATTTT. It translates to CASSLGTGAGNTIYF.

V is TRBV10-3 and J is TRBJ1-1; 9 bases map to TRBD1. Germline V gene lookup returns CDR1 ENHRY and CDR2 SYGVKD. This CDR3 is 15 amino acids long. V trimming: 6 bases; J trimming: 6 bases; junction bases outside the gene matches: 11. The DNA of the CDR3 is TGTGCCATCAGCGATACAGGGGGCGTGATCTCTGAAGCTTTCTTT. This sequence encodes CAISDTGGVISEAFF.

The chain uses TRBV5-4 and TRBJ1-2; no reliable D call. Per the germline V gene, CDR1 is SGHNT and CDR2 is YYREEE (reference sequence). This CDR3 contains 12 residues. V lost 0 bases, J lost 8 bases, and 8 bases lay in between. The CDR3 reads CASSLDPGGYTF. The CDR3 nucleotides are TGTGCCAGCAGCTTGGATCCGGGGGGCTACACCTTC.

J is TRBJ1-5 and V is TRBV27; D is possibly TRBD1 (5 bases). The CDR3 is 15 residues long. The germline CDR1 and CDR2 sequences are MNHEY and SMNVEV (reference sequence). Deletions cut 5 bases from V and 1 base from J, with 12 bases between. CDR3 residues: CASSALRQSNQPQHF. CDR3 bases: TGTGCCAGCAGTGCTCTCCGACAGAGCAATCAGCCCCAGCATTTT.

The V and J genes are TRBV29-1 and TRBJ2-5; maybe TRBD1 (5 bases). Germline CDR1 and CDR2: SQVTM and ANQGSEA. V lost 8 bases and J 4 bases, leaving 14 bases between the germline ends. This CDR3 contains 12 residues. The CDR3 DNA sequence: TGCAGCATAGGGGTTCCAGGAGAGACCCAGTACTTC. Protein: CSIGVPGETQYF.

V is TRBV5-1 and J is TRBJ2-1; tentative D call: TRBD2 (6 bases). V lost 4 bases and J 7 bases, leaving 21 bases between the germline ends. Looked up from germline, CDR1 is SGHRS and CDR2 is YFSETQ. The length of the CDR3 is 16 residues. CDR3 nucleotides: TGCGCCAGCAGCCCATCGCGGGGAGCAGGCGCTAATGAGCAGTTCTTC. It codes for CASSPSRGAGANEQFF. The full variable domain, in which reference TRBV5-1 and TRBJ2-1 provide the parts outside the CDR3, is KAGVTQTPRYLIKTRGQQVTLSCSPISGHRSVSWYQQTPGQGLQFLFEYFSETQRNKGNFPGRFSGRQFSNSRSEMNVSTLELGDSALYLCASSPSRGAGANEQFFGPGTRLTVL.

The chain uses TRBV5-4 and TRBJ2-1, with D maybe TRBD2 (6 bases). The V end was cut by 0 bases, the J end by 6 bases, with 13 bases between. Germline CDR1 SGHNT, CDR2 YYREEE (reference sequence). The CDR3 is made up of 15 amino acids. The CDR3 is CASSLAVGSINEQFF. CDR3 in DNA: TGTGCCAGCAGCTTGGCGGTCGGGAGCATCAATGAGCAGTTCTTC.

The V call is TRBV5-6, the J call TRBJ2-7; D is perhaps TRBD1 (6 bases). V gave up 4 bases and J gave up 6 bases, with 11 bases separating them. CDR3 length: 12 amino acids. CDR1 is SGHDT, CDR2 YYEEEE, per germline. CDR3 sequence reads: CASSLGQFEQYF. Here the CDR3 DNA reads TGTGCCAGCAGCCTCGGACAGTTCGAGCAGTACTTC.

The CDR3 coding sequence is TGTGCCAGCAGCTTAGTCTTACTAGCGGGAATTCATGAGCAGTTCTTC. This encodes CASSLVLLAGIHEQFF. The rearrangement uses TRBV7-2 and TRBJ2-1; 10 bases are a match to TRBD2. Trimming cost V 1 base and J 8 bases; bases outside gene matches: 8. Germline V CDR1 and CDR2: SGHTA, FQGNSA. The CDR3 runs 16 residues.

The chain is built from TRBV5-4 and TRBJ2-5, with D perhaps TRBD1 (6 bases). Germline V lookup: CDR1 SGHNT, CDR2 YYREEE (reference sequence). This CDR3 region has 14 residues. The ends were cut back, 3 bases at V and 1 base at J, with 10 bases in the middle. CDR3 in DNA: TGTGCCAGCAGCTCTACAGGGTTCCAAGAGACCCAGTACTTC. As protein: CASSSTGFQETQYF.

The chain recombines TRBV7-8 with TRBJ1-2; 7 bases line up with TRBD1. After removal of 5 bases from V and 1 base from J, the junction contained 16 bases not matched to a gene. This CDR3 comprises 18 residues. Germline values: CDR1 SGHVS, CDR2 FQNEAQ. CDR3 sequence (DNA): TGTGCCAGCAGCCCGGAAGCAGGGGACAGAACTTATAACTATGGCTACACCTTC. Translated: CASSPEAGDRTYNYGYTF.

V is TRBV18 and J is TRBJ1-2; the match to TRBD1 covers 8 bases. The CDR3 runs 13 residues. V was pared by 6 bases and J by 5 bases, with 5 bases of the junction left unmatched. Germline V gene sequence: CDR1 KGHSH, CDR2 LQKENI. The CDR3 sequence is CASSLGQVYGYTF. The CDR3 region has the DNA TGTGCCAGCTCCCTGGGACAGGTTTATGGCTACACCTTC.

The rearrangement joins TRBV6-5 to TRBJ2-7, with D possibly matching TRBD1 (5 bases). CDR1 is MNHEY and CDR2 is SVGAGI in the germline V gene. The V end was cut by 0 bases, the J end by 2 bases, with 11 bases between. The CDR3 consists of 15 residues. CDR3 amino acids: CASSYSLQGAYEQYF. The CDR3 nucleotides are TGTGCCAGCAGTTACTCGTTGCAGGGCGCCTACGAGCAGTACTTC.

The chain uses TRBV11-3 and TRBJ2-7, with 13 bases fitting TRBD2. Per germline, CDR1 SGHNT and CDR2 YENEEA. J gave up 0 bases and V 5 bases, and 7 bases lay outside the gene matches. The CDR3 is 17 residues long. The CDR3 region has the DNA TGTGCCAGCAGCCCACTAGCGGGAGGGTCGAGCTCCTACGAGCAGTACTTC. Encoded protein: CASSPLAGGSSSYEQYF.

V and J are TRBV28 and TRBJ1-1, with D hard to call. Germline values: CDR1 MDHEN, CDR2 SYDVKM. V lost 7 bases and J 4 bases, leaving 16 bases between the germline ends. CDR3 length: 14 residues. The CDR3 bases are TGTGCCAGCACCCTGCGCCCGCACGTCACTGAAGCTTTCTTT. Its translation: CASTLRPHVTEAFF.

The chain recombines TRBV6-5 with TRBJ2-2; D unresolved. V lost 5 bases, J lost 5 bases, and 6 bases lay in between. The CDR3 totals 12 residues. Germline V gene data show CDR1 as MNHEY and CDR2 as SVGAGI. The CDR3 region is CASSDTTGELFF. The CDR3 nucleotides are TGTGCCAGCAGTGACACGACCGGGGAGCTGTTTTTT.

V and J are TRBV7-8 and TRBJ2-7; TRBD1 aligns across 8 bases. The CDR3 length is 14 residues. After removal of 1 base from V and 3 bases from J, the junction contained 2 bases not matched to a gene. Germline CDR1 and CDR2: SGHVS and FQNEAQ. The CDR3 region is CASSLVGTGYEQYF. The CDR3 bases are TGTGCCAGCAGCTTAGTTGGGACAGGCTACGAGCAGTACTTC.

This chain uses TRBV11-2 with TRBJ1-2, with D unresolved. Per the germline V gene, CDR1 is SGHAT and CDR2 is FQNNGV. This CDR3 is built from 12 residues. Trimming removed 11 bases at V and 2 bases at J, with 12 bases between. The DNA for the CDR3 is TGTGCCCCGGATGGGCTAAACTATGGCTACACCTTC. As protein: CAPDGLNYGYTF.

The rearrangement links TRBV28 to TRBJ2-1; 9 bases line up with TRBD2. The CDR3 sequence is 17 residues long. After removal of 3 bases from V and 8 bases from J, the junction contained 14 bases not matched to a gene. CDR1 and CDR2 (germline): MDHEN, SYDVKM. In DNA, the CDR3 is TGTGCCAGCAGTTTTAGGCTAGCGGGGATGCATTTGGATGAGCAGTTCTTC. Translating it yields CASSFRLAGMHLDEQFF.

The rearrangement links TRBV5-5 to TRBJ2-7; the D gene is possibly TRBD2 (5 bases). This CDR3 comprises 13 residues. Germline assignment: CDR1 SGHKS and CDR2 YYEKEE (reference sequence). V was shortened by 5 bases and J by 3 bases, with 12 bases between the two germline ends. CDR3 bases: TGTGCCAGCAGTCTGGACGGGAACTACGAGCAGTACTTC. Translating gives CASSLDGNYEQYF.

The rearrangement uses TRBV15 and TRBJ2-7; TRBD1 aligns across 9 bases. Unmatched junction bases numbered 12, after V lost 5 bases and J lost 7 bases. Germline CDR1 is LNHNV and CDR2 is YYDKDF (reference sequence). The CDR3 has 15 amino acids. Written as DNA, the CDR3 is TGTGCCACCAGCTCGCCAGGGACAGGGAATAAGGAGCAGTACTTC. Translated: CATSSPGTGNKEQYF.